Listed here are 5 T cell receptor beta chains from one sample, sequenced in a study of shared clonotypes between healthy human individuals. This table comes from immunoSEQ multiplex PCR, and its TCRdb copy is limited to in-frame clones, with some not included. The profile shows over 95,000 clones, roughly 50% of them singletons. Sequencing used PBMCs. Source of these receptors: a middle-aged woman in good health. Some clones in this sample may be carry-over from other donors' samples.

The chain joins TRBV6-6 to TRBJ2-7, with D tentatively TRBD2 (5 bases). This CDR3 is 13 amino acids long. The germline V gene has CDR1 MNHNY and CDR2 SVGAGI (reference sequence). Trimming took 6 bases from V and 3 from J, leaving 12 bases between them. This CDR3 is CASSPSGIYEQYF. The CDR3 DNA follows: TGTGCCAGCAGCCCGTCCGGGATCTACGAGCAGTACTTC.

As DNA, the CDR3 is TGTGCCTGGAACGCAGGGCAAGAGACCCAGTACTTC. It encodes CAWNAGQETQYF. This sequence joins TRBV30 and TRBJ2-5; D may be TRBD1 (5 bases). Germline V gene data show CDR1 as GTSNPN and CDR2 as SVGIG (reference sequence). The CDR3 covers 12 residues. With 4 bases removed from V and 2 bases from J, the gap between germline ends came to 8 bases.

The chain links TRBV6-5 to TRBJ2-3, with TRBD2 matching over 7 bases. Germline V lookup: CDR1 MNHEY, CDR2 SVGAGI. The CDR3 length is 16 residues. V trimming: 2 bases; J trimming: 2 bases; junction bases outside the gene matches: 7. In nucleotides, the CDR3 is TGTGCCAGCAGTTACCGGCTAGCGGAGAACACAGATACGCAGTATTTT. Protein sequence: CASSYRLAENTDTQYF.

The sample holds a few counts of this clone. V usage is TRBV5-1 and J usage is TRBJ2-3; 8 bases align to TRBD2. Germline assignment: CDR1 SGHRS and CDR2 YFSETQ. V lost 4 bases and J lost 1; bases outside the gene matches: 11. The CDR3 length is 17 residues. For the CDR3, the DNA is TGCGCCAGCAGCCCAAGGCGTCTAGCGGGTGGCACAGATACGCAGTATTTT. Translation: CASSPRRLAGGTDTQYF.

This clone was recorded at least ten times. The rearrangement uses TRBV9 and TRBJ2-3; D is unclear. The V gene's germline CDR1 is SGDLS and CDR2 YYNGEE. The CDR3 is 12 residues long. V was clipped by 3 bases and J by 6 bases, with 8 bases between them. The CDR3 loop reads CASSASSDTQYF. The CDR3 DNA reads as TGTGCCAGCAGCGCGAGCAGCGATACGCAGTATTTT.